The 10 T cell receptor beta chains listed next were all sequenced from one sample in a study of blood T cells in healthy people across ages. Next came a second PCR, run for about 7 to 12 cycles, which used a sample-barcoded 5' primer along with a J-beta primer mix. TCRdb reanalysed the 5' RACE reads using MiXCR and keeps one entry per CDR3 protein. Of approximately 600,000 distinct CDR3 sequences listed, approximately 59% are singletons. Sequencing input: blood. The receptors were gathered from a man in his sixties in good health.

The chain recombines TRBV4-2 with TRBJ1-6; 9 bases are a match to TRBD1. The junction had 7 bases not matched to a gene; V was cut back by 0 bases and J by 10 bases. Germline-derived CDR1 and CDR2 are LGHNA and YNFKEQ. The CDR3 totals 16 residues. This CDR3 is CASSQEGGTGLSPLHF. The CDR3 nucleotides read TGTGCCAGCAGCCAAGAGGGGGGGACAGGGCTCTCACCCCTCCACTTT.

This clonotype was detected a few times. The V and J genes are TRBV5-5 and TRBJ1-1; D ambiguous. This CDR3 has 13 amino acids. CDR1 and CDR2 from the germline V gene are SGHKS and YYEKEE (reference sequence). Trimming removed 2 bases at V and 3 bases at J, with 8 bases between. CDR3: CASSFQPDTEAFF. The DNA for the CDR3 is TGTGCCAGCAGCTTTCAGCCGGACACTGAAGCTTTCTTT.

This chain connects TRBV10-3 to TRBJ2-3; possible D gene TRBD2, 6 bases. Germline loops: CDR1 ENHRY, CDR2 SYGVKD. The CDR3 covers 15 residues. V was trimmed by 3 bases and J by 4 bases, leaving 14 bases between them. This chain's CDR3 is CAISDMSGTPDTQYF. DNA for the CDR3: TGTGCCATCAGTGATATGTCAGGGACTCCAGATACGCAGTATTTT.

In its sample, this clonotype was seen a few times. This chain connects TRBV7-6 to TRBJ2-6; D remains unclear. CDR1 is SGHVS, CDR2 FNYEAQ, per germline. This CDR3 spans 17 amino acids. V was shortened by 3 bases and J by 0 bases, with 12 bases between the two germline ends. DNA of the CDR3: TGTGCCAGCAGCTTGTATACGTCCAGCTCTGGGGCCAACGTCCTGACTTTC. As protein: CASSLYTSSSGANVLTF.

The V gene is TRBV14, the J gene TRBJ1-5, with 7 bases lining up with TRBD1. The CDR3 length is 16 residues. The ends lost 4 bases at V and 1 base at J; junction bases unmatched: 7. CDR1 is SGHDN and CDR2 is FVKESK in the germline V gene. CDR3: CASSPRDSLSNQPQHF. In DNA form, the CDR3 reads TGTGCCAGCAGCCCAAGGGACAGCCTAAGCAATCAGCCCCAGCATTTT.

This chain's CDR3 is CSVHDRDSYEQYF. CDR3 sequence (DNA): TGCAGCGTCCATGACAGGGACTCCTACGAGCAGTACTTC. V usage is TRBV29-1 and J usage is TRBJ2-7; 7 nucleotides agree with TRBD1. The ends lost 6 bases at V and 0 bases at J; junction bases unmatched: 5. Germline CDR1 reads SQVTM; CDR2 reads ANQGSEA. The CDR3 contains 13 residues.

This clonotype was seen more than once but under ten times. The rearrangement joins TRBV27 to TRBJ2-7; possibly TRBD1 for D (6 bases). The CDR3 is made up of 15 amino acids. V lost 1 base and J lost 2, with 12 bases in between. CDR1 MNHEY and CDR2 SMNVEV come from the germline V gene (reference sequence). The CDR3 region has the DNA TGTGCCAGCAGTTTATTGGGCAGGGGAGCCTACGAGCAGTACTTC. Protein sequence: CASSLLGRGAYEQYF.

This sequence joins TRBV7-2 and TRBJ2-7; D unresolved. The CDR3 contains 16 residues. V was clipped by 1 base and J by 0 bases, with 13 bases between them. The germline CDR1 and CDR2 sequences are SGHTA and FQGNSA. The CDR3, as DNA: TGTGCCAGCAGCTTAGGATGGAGCCCGAGCTCCTACGAGCAGTACTTC. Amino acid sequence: CASSLGWSPSSYEQYF.

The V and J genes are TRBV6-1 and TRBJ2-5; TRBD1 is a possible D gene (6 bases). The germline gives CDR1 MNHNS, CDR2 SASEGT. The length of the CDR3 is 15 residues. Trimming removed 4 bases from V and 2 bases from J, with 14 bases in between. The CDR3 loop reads CASSALDRAQETQYF. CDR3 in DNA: TGTGCCAGCAGTGCCCTGGACAGAGCTCAAGAGACCCAGTACTTC.

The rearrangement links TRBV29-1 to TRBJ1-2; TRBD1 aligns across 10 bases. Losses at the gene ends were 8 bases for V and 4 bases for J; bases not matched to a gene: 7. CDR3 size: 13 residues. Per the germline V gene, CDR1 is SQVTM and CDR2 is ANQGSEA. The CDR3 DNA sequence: TGCAGCCTGTGGACAGGGGGTTTCTATGGCTACACCTTC. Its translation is CSLWTGGFYGYTF.